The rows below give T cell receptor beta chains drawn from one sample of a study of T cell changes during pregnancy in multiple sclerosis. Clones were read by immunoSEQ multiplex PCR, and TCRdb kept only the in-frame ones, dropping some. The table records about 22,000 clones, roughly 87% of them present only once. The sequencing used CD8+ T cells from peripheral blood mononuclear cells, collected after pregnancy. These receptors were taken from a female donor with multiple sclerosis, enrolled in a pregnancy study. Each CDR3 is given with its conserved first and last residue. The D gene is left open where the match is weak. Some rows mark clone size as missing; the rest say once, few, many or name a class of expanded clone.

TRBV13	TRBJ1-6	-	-	TGTGCCAGCAGCCGTGACGGACATTGGAGTTCACCCCTCCACTTT	CASSRDGHWSSPLHF
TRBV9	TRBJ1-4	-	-	TGTGCCAGCAGCGTAGAAGGAGGGGTTGCAACTAATGAAAAACTGTTTTTT	CASSVEGGVATNEKLFF
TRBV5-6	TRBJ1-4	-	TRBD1	TGTGCCAGCAGCTTGACAGGGGTTGAAAAGGAACTGTTTTTT	CASSLTGVEKELFF
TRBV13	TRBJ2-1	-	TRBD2	TGTGCCAGCAGCCCCGGACTAGCGGGAGTGTGTGAGCAGTTCTTC	CASSPGLAGVCEQFF
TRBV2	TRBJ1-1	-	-	TGTGCCAGCATGTGGGAGAAGACTTTCTTT	CASMWEKTFF
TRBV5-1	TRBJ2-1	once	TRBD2	TGCGCCAGCAGCTTGTTGGGACTAGCGGTTAATGAGCAGTTCTTC	CASSLLGLAVNEQFF
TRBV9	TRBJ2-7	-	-	TGTGCCAGCAGCGTAGAGAGGGGGATCCCAATCTACGAGCAGTACTTC	CASSVERGIPIYEQYF
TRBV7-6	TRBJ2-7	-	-	TGTGCCAGCAGCTTAGGACAGAGCTCCTACGAGCAGTACTTC	CASSLGQSSYEQYF
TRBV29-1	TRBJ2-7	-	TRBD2	TGCAGCGTTGAAGATGCGGCTAGCGGGAAGTACGAGCAGTACTTC	CSVEDAASGKYEQYF
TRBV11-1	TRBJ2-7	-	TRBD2	TGTGCCAGCAGCCTCGGGGGGGGCTACGAGCAGTACTTC	CASSLGGGYEQYF
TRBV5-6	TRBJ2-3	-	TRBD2	TGTGCCAGCAGCTTGGGGGGACTAGCGGGACCCGGGGATACGCAGTATTTT	CASSLGGLAGPGDTQYF
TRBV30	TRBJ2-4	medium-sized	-	TGTGCCTGCCTAGACAGGAGCAAAAACATTCAGTACTTC	CACLDRSKNIQYF
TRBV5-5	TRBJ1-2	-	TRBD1	TGTGCCAGCAGCCTACAGGGGGCGAGCGGTCTGCGATATGGCTACACCTTC	CASSLQGASGLRYGYTF
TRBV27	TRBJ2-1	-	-	TGTGCCAGCAGTTGGGCGGGGAGCTCCTACAATGAGCAGTTCTTC	CASSWAGSSYNEQFF
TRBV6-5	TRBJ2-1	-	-	TGTGCCAGCAGTTATGGCACGGAGCAGTTCTTC	CASSYGTEQFF
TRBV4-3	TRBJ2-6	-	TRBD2	TGCGCCAGCAGCCAAGGGACTAGCAGCTCTGGGGCCAACGTCCTGACTTTC	CASSQGTSSSGANVLTF
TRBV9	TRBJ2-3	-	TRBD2	TGTGCCAGCAGCATTCGAGCGGGAGGGGAAGATACGCAGTATTTT	CASSIRAGGEDTQYF
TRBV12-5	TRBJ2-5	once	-	TGTGCTAGTGGTCCGTGGGGGCCAGAGACCCAGTACTTC	CASGPWGPETQYF
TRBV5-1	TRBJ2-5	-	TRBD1	TGCGCCAGCAGCTCGCGACAGGGGCAAGAGACCCAGTACTTC	CASSSRQGQETQYF
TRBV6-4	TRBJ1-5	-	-	TGTGCCAGCAGTGACTCTACAGGCCGTAGCAATCAGCCCCAGCATTTT	CASSDSTGRSNQPQHF
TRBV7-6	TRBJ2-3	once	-	TGTGCCAGCAGCTTCGCGGATACGCAGTATTTT	CASSFADTQYF
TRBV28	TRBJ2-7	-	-	TGTGCCAGCAGACCCCGTGGAGCCTACGAGCAGTACTTC	CASRPRGAYEQYF
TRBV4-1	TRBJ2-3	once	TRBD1	TGCGCCAGCAGCCAAGGGGTCAGGGGGCTCACAGATACGCAGTATTTT	CASSQGVRGLTDTQYF
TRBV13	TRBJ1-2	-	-	TGTGCCAGCAGCTTGGAAGGGGTCAACTATGGCTACACCTTC	CASSLEGVNYGYTF
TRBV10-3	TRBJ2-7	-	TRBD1	TGTGCCATCGGCGGCGGGACAGGGGTCCTCTACGAGCAGTACTTC	CAIGGGTGVLYEQYF
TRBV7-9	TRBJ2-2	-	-	TGTGCCAGCAGCTTTGTACAGAACACCGGGGAGCTGTTTTTT	CASSFVQNTGELFF
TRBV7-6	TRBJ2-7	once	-	TGTGCCAGCAGCTTAGCAGGGGCAGGAGACGAGCAGTACTTC	CASSLAGAGDEQYF
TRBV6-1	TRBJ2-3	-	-	TGTGCCAGCAGTGAATTCGTGGGAGTTAGCACAGATACGCAGTATTTT	CASSEFVGVSTDTQYF
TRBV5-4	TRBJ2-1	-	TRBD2	TGTGCCAGCAGCTCGGGACTAGCCCCCGGCAATGAGCAGTTCTTC	CASSSGLAPGNEQFF
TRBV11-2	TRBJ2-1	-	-	TGTGCCAGCAGCTTAGCCCCGAATGAGCAGTTCTTC	CASSLAPNEQFF
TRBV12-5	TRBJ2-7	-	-	TGTGCTAGTGGTCCCGGGGGACCCTACGAGCAGTACTTC	CASGPGGPYEQYF
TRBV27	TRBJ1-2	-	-	TGTGCCAGCAGTCCGAAACCAGACAGTCCTAACTATGGCTACACCTTC	CASSPKPDSPNYGYTF
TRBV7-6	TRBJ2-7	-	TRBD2	TGTGCCAGCAGCCCGGGACTAGCGGGAGCCTTTTACGAGCAGTACTTC	CASSPGLAGAFYEQYF
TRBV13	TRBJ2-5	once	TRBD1	TGTGCCAGCAGCCTCGGGACAGCTCAAGAGACCCAGTACTTC	CASSLGTAQETQYF
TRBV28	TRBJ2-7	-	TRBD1	TGTGCCAGCAGTTTTTCCGGACAGGTGAACTACGAGCAGTACTTC	CASSFSGQVNYEQYF